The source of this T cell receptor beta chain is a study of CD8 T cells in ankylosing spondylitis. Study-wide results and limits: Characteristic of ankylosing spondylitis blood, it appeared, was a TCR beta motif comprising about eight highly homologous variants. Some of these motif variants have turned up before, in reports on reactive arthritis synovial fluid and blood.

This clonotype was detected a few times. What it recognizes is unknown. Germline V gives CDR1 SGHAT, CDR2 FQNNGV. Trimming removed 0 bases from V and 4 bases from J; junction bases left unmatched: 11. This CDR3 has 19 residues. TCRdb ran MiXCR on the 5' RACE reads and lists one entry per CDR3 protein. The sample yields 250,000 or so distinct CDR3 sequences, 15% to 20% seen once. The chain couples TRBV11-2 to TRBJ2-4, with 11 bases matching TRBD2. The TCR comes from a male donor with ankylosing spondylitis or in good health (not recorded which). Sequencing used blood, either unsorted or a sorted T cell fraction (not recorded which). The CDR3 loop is CASSLDSGRAVGGKNIQYF. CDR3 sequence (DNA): TGTGCCAGCAGCTTAGATAGCGGGAGGGCCGTGGGGGGGAAAAACATTCAGTACTTC.